The clone carrying this T cell receptor beta chain was found a few times. These data belong to a study of blood T cell repertoires in COVID-19. Study overall: PBMCs, B-cell-depleted T cells, or T cells were the source of the cDNA or gDNA that made up the material.

In the original workflow: The assay estimated nucleated cells by amplifying reference gene primers. Produced via immunoSEQ multiplex PCR; TCRdb's table is partial and in-frame only. For V, J and clone size, that table is used; D and trimming come from the DNA. The table has 200,000 or so clones, about 90% seen once. CDR1 MDHEN and CDR2 SYDVKM come from the germline V gene. V gave up 7 bases and J gave up 2 bases, with 6 bases separating them. The CDR3 consists of 12 residues. This TCR was sampled from a man aged 40-55 years with active or convalescent COVID-19. The rearrangement joins TRBV28 to TRBJ1-5; D remains ambiguous. The sequencing input was peripheral blood. The CDR3 loop is CASKLGNQPQHF. The CDR3 region has the DNA TGTGCCAGCAAGCTTGGCAATCAGCCCCAGCATTTT.